The 14 T cell receptor beta chains in this list originate from one sample, sequenced in a study of T cells in localized non-small cell lung cancer. Assay: immunoSEQ multiplex PCR; the TCRdb copy retains only in-frame clones and omits some. In the table there are about 26,000 clones, approximately 85% of which are singletons. The source was peripheral blood, collected before any cancer treatment. Receptors originate from a woman aged 40-75 years with stage I lung adenocarcinoma.

The chain combines TRBV5-4 with TRBJ2-7, with D perhaps matching TRBD1 or TRBD2 (5 bases each). CDR1 is SGHNT, CDR2 YYREEE, per germline (reference sequence). This CDR3 region has 14 residues. V shed 3 bases and J shed 4 bases, with 14 bases lying between them. Written as DNA, the CDR3 is TGTGCCAGCAGCTCCGGGACCGCTTCGTACGAGCAGTACTTC. It translates to CASSSGTASYEQYF.

The chain is built from TRBV2 and TRBJ2-3, with 8 nucleotides matching TRBD2. The CDR3 contains 15 residues. Germline loops: CDR1 SNHLY, CDR2 FYNNEI. The trim removed 3 bases at V and 4 bases at J, leaving 6 bases unmatched. In DNA form, the CDR3 reads TGTGCCAGCAGTGAGGTGATAGCGGGACCAGATACGCAGTATTTT. Protein: CASSEVIAGPDTQYF.

CDR3 region: CASSAQWDTEAFF. The CDR3 region has the DNA TGTGCCAGCAGCGCTCAGTGGGACACTGAAGCTTTCTTT. This rearrangement joins TRBV9 to TRBJ1-1; D is undetermined. This CDR3 comprises 13 residues. Trimming cost V 3 bases and J 3 bases, with 9 bases left between them. Germline values: CDR1 SGDLS, CDR2 YYNGEE.

V usage is TRBV2 and J usage is TRBJ1-1; no clear D. In germline, CDR1 is SNHLY, CDR2 FYNNEI. The CDR3 contains 12 residues. V was pared by 7 bases and J by 5 bases, with 11 bases between. The CDR3 bases are TGTGCCAGCACCGGGTTTGGAACTGAAGCTTTCTTT. Its translation is CASTGFGTEAFF.

The gene calls are TRBV29-1 and TRBJ2-7; 10 bases agree with TRBD1. The CDR3 consists of 14 residues. In germline, CDR1 is SQVTM, CDR2 ANQGSEA. Trimming removed 7 bases from V and 1 base from J; junction bases left unmatched: 7. This CDR3 reads CSAVRTGGSYEQYF. CDR3 nucleotide sequence: TGCAGCGCGGTTAGGACAGGGGGGTCCTACGAGCAGTACTTC.

The chain is built from TRBV6-6 and TRBJ1-2; D is unresolved. This CDR3 spans 13 amino acids. Trimming took 4 bases from V and 8 from J, leaving 14 bases between them. Germline values: CDR1 MNHNY, CDR2 SVGAGI (reference sequence). The CDR3 DNA is TGTGCCAGCAGTTCTGGACCAGCTCGGGGCTACACCTTC. This sequence encodes CASSSGPARGYTF.

The rearrangement joins TRBV9 to TRBJ2-7, with 8 bases matching TRBD1. With V trimmed by 3 bases and J by 2 bases, 10 bases remained unmatched. CDR1 and CDR2 (germline): SGDLS, YYNGEE. This CDR3 region has 16 residues. CDR3 loop: CASSEGDRRRAYEQYF. CDR3 bases: TGTGCCAGCAGCGAGGGGGACAGGCGCCGGGCCTACGAGCAGTACTTC. Drawing the rest from reference TRBV9 and TRBJ2-7, the complete variable domain is DSGVTQTPKHLITATGQRVTLRCSPRSGDLSVYWYQQSLDQGLQFLIQYYNGEERAKGNILERFSAQQFPDLHSELNLSSLELGDSALYFCASSEGDRRRAYEQYFGPGTRLTVT.

The rearrangement links TRBV2 to TRBJ1-2; TRBD1 matches 8 bases. Germline loops: CDR1 SNHLY, CDR2 FYNNEI. CDR3 length: 14 residues. Losses at the gene ends were 3 bases for V and 11 bases for J; bases not matched to a gene: 11. The CDR3 is CASSERAGGATYTF. For the CDR3, the DNA is TGTGCCAGCAGTGAGAGGGCAGGGGGCGCGACATACACCTTC.

The gene calls are TRBV11-2 and TRBJ2-5; TRBD2 matches 7 bases. Unmatched junction bases numbered 13, after V lost 5 bases and J lost 7 bases. CDR3 length equals 15 residues. Germline V gene lookup returns CDR1 SGHAT and CDR2 FQNNGV. The CDR3 is CASSALSTSEGTQYF. The DNA for the CDR3 is TGTGCCAGCAGCGCCTTGAGTACTAGCGAGGGGACCCAGTACTTC.

The chain couples TRBV11-3 to TRBJ2-7, with 7 bases aligning to TRBD2. The ends lost 8 bases at V and 3 bases at J; junction bases unmatched: 10. Germline-derived CDR1 and CDR2 are SGHNT and YENEEA. This CDR3 has 14 residues. The CDR3 coding sequence is TGTGCCAGCTCGAGGAGAGCGGGGAACTACGAGCAGTACTTC. This codes for CASSRRAGNYEQYF.

The chain employs TRBV5-1 and TRBJ1-6; D unresolved. This CDR3 has 15 amino acids. The V end was cut by 0 bases, the J end by 6 bases, with 10 bases between. Germline values: CDR1 SGHRS, CDR2 YFSETQ. CDR3 sequence (DNA): TGCGCCAGCAGCTTGGAATCGTCAAGTAATTCACCCCTCCACTTT. It encodes CASSLESSSNSPLHF.

This sequence joins TRBV20-1 and TRBJ1-1; D ambiguous. Germline V gives CDR1 DFQATT, CDR2 SNEGSKA (reference sequence). V lost 6 bases, J lost 3 bases, and 8 bases lay in between. CDR3 length equals 11 residues. The CDR3 is CSAFRDTEAFF. CDR3 in DNA: TGCAGTGCCTTCCGGGACACTGAAGCTTTCTTT.

This chain joins TRBV13 and TRBJ1-4, with TRBD1 as a possible D gene (5 bases). Trimming removed 6 bases from V and 5 bases from J, with 13 bases in between. CDR3 length: 14 residues. Germline V gene lookup returns CDR1 PRHDT and CDR2 FYEKMQ (reference sequence). CDR3: CASRSGTVNEKLFF. CDR3 bases: TGTGCCAGCAGATCCGGGACGGTGAATGAAAAACTGTTTTTT.

This clone appeared a few times. This CDR3 is also generated by other DNA sequences in the sample. The CDR3 sequence: CASSQVWNTEAFF. Written as DNA, the CDR3 is TGCGCCAGCAGCCAAGTGTGGAACACTGAAGCTTTCTTT. This rearrangement joins TRBV4-3 to TRBJ1-1; D ambiguous. This CDR3 contains 13 residues. The V end was cut by 1 base, the J end by 1 base, with 4 bases between. CDR1 is LGHNA, CDR2 YSLEER, per germline.